The clone carrying this TCR beta chain was recorded many times. Its antigen is not identified. The data originate from a study of neurological immune-mediated disorders. 5'RACE employing 10-nucleotide random UMIs yielded the cDNA. TCRdb called the 5' RACE reads again in MiXCR, with one record for every CDR3 protein. The table lists approximately 30,000 distinct CDR3 sequences, about an eighth of them singletons. Germline trimming cut 5 bases from V and 5 bases from J; bases unmatched to any gene: 15. The CDR3 runs 17 residues. From germline, CDR1 is DFQATT and CDR2 SNEGSKA (reference sequence). Time point in this sample: longitudinal time-point 2. Study-level results: The expanded clones of different subjects shared no CDR3 amino acid sequences (suggesting private repertoires in all groups).

V and J are TRBV20-1 and TRBJ2-5; 12 bases map to TRBD2. The sample comprised PBMCs. This clonotype was obtained from a woman aged 40 to 50 in good health. CDR3 protein: CSAGGLAGGDRTETQYF. CDR3 coding DNA: TGCAGTGCTGGAGGGCTAGCGGGGGGGGATCGGACGGAGACCCAGTACTTC.